These 17 T cell receptor beta chains share one sample of origin, sequenced in a study of blood T cell repertoires in COVID-19. Assay: immunoSEQ multiplex PCR; the TCRdb copy retains only in-frame clones and omits some. The sample holds some 180,000 clones; about 86% are singletons and the top ten take about a fifth. Sequencing was done on a sample of peripheral blood. The receptor source for this set is a man between 65 and 85 years old with active or convalescent COVID-19.

The rearrangement uses TRBV9 and TRBJ2-5; TRBD2 aligns across 12 bases. Trimming at V came to 2 bases and at J to 4 bases, leaving 6 bases not matched to a gene. Germline values: CDR1 SGDLS, CDR2 YYNGEE. The CDR3 has 16 amino acids. The chain's CDR3 is CASSVGGLAGVETQYF. In DNA, the CDR3 is TGTGCCAGCAGCGTGGGGGGACTAGCGGGTGTAGAGACCCAGTACTTC.

The chain carries TRBV19 and TRBJ1-5; 7 nucleotides align to TRBD1. In germline, CDR1 is LNHDA, CDR2 SQIVND (reference sequence). CDR3 size: 16 residues. J lost 7 bases, V lost 4 bases, and 13 bases had no gene match. CDR3 nucleotide sequence: TGTGCCAGTAGTAACCGACAGGGTGTCTCTTTACAGCCCCAGCATTTT. Protein sequence: CASSNRQGVSLQPQHF.

The chain links TRBV5-1 to TRBJ2-3; 7 bases map to TRBD2. Germline trimming cut 4 bases from V and 2 bases from J; bases unmatched to any gene: 19. CDR1 SGHRS and CDR2 YFSETQ come from the germline V gene. CDR3 length: 19 amino acids. In DNA form, the CDR3 reads TGCGCCAGCAGCCCGCGCAGGTCCCCTAGCGGTCTAGTCACAGATACGCAGTATTTT. It specifies CASSPRRSPSGLVTDTQYF.

The J gene is TRBJ2-7, the V gene TRBV7-8; 8 nucleotides agree with TRBD2. Per germline, CDR1 SGHVS and CDR2 FQNEAQ. The CDR3 spans 14 residues. J gave up 5 bases and V 5 bases, and 8 bases lay outside the gene matches. CDR3 sequence: CASSQPGTSDEQYF. The CDR3 coding sequence is TGTGCCAGCAGCCAGCCCGGGACTAGTGACGAGCAGTACTTC. Variable domain in full (rest from reference TRBV7-8 and TRBJ2-7): GAGVSQSPRYKVAKRGQDVALRCDPISGHVSLFWYQQALGQGPEFLTYFQNEAQLDKSGLPSDRFFAERPEGSVSTLKIQRTQQEDSAVYLCASSQPGTSDEQYFGPGTRLTVT.

This chain links TRBV29-1 with TRBJ1-3; TRBD1 matches at 8 bases. There are 14 residues in the CDR3. The germline V gene encodes CDR1 SQVTM and CDR2 ANQGSEA. With 3 bases clipped from V and 2 bases from J, the junction kept 3 bases outside the gene matches. The CDR3 DNA sequence: TGCAGCGTTGATGTCAGGGGGCCTGGAAACACCATATATTTT. It is translated as CSVDVRGPGNTIYF.

J is TRBJ1-5 and V is TRBV2, with 9 bases matching TRBD1. V gave up 3 bases and J gave up 7 bases; unmatched junction bases: 10. The CDR3 is 16 amino acids. Germline CDR1 is SNHLY and CDR2 is FYNNEI. Written as DNA, the CDR3 is TGTGCCAGCAGTGACACGTCCGGGACAGGGCACCAGCCCCAGCATTTT. Translated: CASSDTSGTGHQPQHF.

V gene TRBV18 combines with J gene TRBJ1-2; 11 nucleotides agree with TRBD1. The CDR3 extends over 17 amino acids. Germline V gene sequence: CDR1 KGHSH, CDR2 LQKENI. Trimming removed 3 bases from V and 5 bases from J; junction bases left unmatched: 11. CDR3 in amino acids: CASSPATPGTGGYGYTF. Here the CDR3 DNA reads TGTGCCAGCTCACCCGCAACCCCCGGGACAGGGGGTTATGGCTACACCTTC.

In its sample, this clone was seen once. The rearrangement joins TRBV15 to TRBJ2-5; 9 positions agree with TRBD1. Germline loops: CDR1 LNHNV, CDR2 YYDKDF (reference sequence). CDR3 length: 14 residues. J gave up 6 bases and V 2 bases, and 4 bases lay outside the gene matches. CDR3 DNA sequence: TGTGCCACCAGCAGACCGGACAGGGGCCAGACCCAGTACTTC. It encodes CATSRPDRGQTQYF.

V is TRBV7-2 and J is TRBJ1-1; TRBD1 might be the D (6 bases). This CDR3 contains 13 residues. Germline CDR1 reads SGHTA; CDR2 reads FQGNSA. The V gene lost 0 bases and the J gene lost 6 bases, with 8 bases spanning the gap. CDR3 region: CASSLARGAEAFF. CDR3 in DNA: TGTGCCAGCAGCTTAGCCAGGGGAGCTGAAGCTTTCTTT.

This chain links TRBV4-3 with TRBJ1-3; the D gene is possibly TRBD1 (5 bases). CDR1 is LGHNA, CDR2 YSLEER, per germline. The V gene lost 4 bases and the J gene lost 3 bases, with 22 bases spanning the gap. This CDR3 is 18 amino acids long. CDR3 protein: CASSRWGDYAKHGNTIYF. DNA for the CDR3: TGCGCCAGCAGCCGGTGGGGGGATTATGCTAAACATGGAAACACCATATATTTT.

The CDR3 here is CASRLSGRGRERTDTQYF. CDR3 DNA sequence: TGTGCAAGTCGCTTAAGCGGGAGGGGCAGGGAGCGAACAGATACGCAGTATTTT. V gene TRBV12-2 combines with J gene TRBJ2-3; the tabulated D call, TRBD2, remains unverified against the DNA. TRBV12-2 corresponds to a pseudogene. The CDR3 covers 18 residues.

The chain recombines TRBV30 with TRBJ1-5; no reliable D call. This CDR3 region has 15 residues. The V end was cut by 4 bases, the J end by 3 bases, with 16 bases between. Looked up from germline, CDR1 is GTSNPN and CDR2 is SVGIG (reference sequence). CDR3 region: CAWTASNRANQPQHF. CDR3 sequence (DNA): TGTGCCTGGACCGCCTCCAACAGAGCCAATCAGCCCCAGCATTTT. Using reference TRBV30 and TRBJ1-5 for the parts outside the CDR3, the full variable domain is SQTIHQWPATLVQPVGSPLSLECTVEGTSNPNLYWYRQAAGRGLQLLFYSVGIGQISSEVPQNLSASRPQDRQFILSSKKLLLSDSGFYLCAWTASNRANQPQHFGDGTRLSIL.

DNA of the CDR3: TGTGCCAGCAGCGGAAGAGCGGGAGGGCCTGAGAATGAGCAGTTCTTC. It is translated as CASSGRAGGPENEQFF. The chain recombines TRBV7-6 with TRBJ2-1, with 10 positions matching TRBD2. V lost 5 bases and J lost 7; bases outside the gene matches: 11. This CDR3 contains 16 residues. Germline-derived CDR1 and CDR2 are SGHVS and FNYEAQ. The entire variable domain, with the rest obtained from reference TRBV7-6 and TRBJ2-1, is as follows: GAGVSQSPRYKVTKRGQDVALRCDPISGHVSLYWYRQALGQGPEFLTYFNYEAQQDKSGLPNDRFSAERPEGSISTLTIQRTEQRDSAMYRCASSGRAGGPENEQFFGPGTRLTVL.

The V and J genes are TRBV5-8 and TRBJ1-5; D uncertain. Germline-derived CDR1 and CDR2 are SGHTS and YDEGEE. V dropped 0 bases and J dropped 2 bases, with 15 bases sitting between them. The CDR3 runs 17 residues. The CDR3 spells CASSLALIPLGNQPQHF. CDR3 DNA sequence: TGTGCCAGCAGCTTGGCCCTGATCCCATTAGGCAATCAGCCCCAGCATTTT.

This chain links TRBV3-1 (or the pseudogene TRBV3-2) with TRBJ1-1; the D gene is possibly TRBD1 (5 bases). The V gene lost 0 bases and the J gene lost 11 bases, with 22 bases spanning the gap. Per the germline V gene, CDR1 is LGHDT and CDR2 is YNNKEL (reference sequence). The CDR3 is 16 amino acids. CDR3 in amino acids: CASSQDLGREYTVAFF. DNA of the CDR3: TGTGCCAGCAGCCAAGATCTAGGCAGGGAATACACAGTTGCTTTCTTT.

The rearrangement links TRBV18 to TRBJ2-7; the match to TRBD2 covers 7 bases. V shed 4 bases and J 6 bases; nucleotides not matched to a gene: 12. The CDR3 is 15 amino acids. Germline values: CDR1 KGHSH, CDR2 LQKENI. CDR3 protein: CASSRKNTREGEQYF. The CDR3 nucleotides are TGTGCCAGCTCACGGAAGAATACAAGGGAGGGCGAGCAGTACTTC.

This clone was recorded only once. This sequence joins TRBV10-3 and TRBJ1-5; 10 bases fit TRBD1. V trimming: 3 bases; J trimming: 5 bases; junction bases outside the gene matches: 4. Germline V gives CDR1 ENHRY, CDR2 SYGVKD. The CDR3 consists of 15 residues. The CDR3 nucleotides are TGTGCCATCAGTGACCGGGACAGGGGTGATCAGCCCCAGCATTTT. Protein sequence: CAISDRDRGDQPQHF.